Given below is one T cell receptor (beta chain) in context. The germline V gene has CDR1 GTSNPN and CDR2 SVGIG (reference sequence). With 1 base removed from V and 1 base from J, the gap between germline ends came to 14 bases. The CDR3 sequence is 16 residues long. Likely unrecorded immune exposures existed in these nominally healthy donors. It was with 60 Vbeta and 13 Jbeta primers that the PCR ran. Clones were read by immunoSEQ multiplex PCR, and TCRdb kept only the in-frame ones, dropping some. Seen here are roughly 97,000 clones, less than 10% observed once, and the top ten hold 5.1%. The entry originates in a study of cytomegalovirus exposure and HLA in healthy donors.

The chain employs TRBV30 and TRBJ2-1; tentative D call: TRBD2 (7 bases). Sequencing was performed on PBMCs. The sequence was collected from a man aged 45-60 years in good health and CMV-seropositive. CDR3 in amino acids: CAWSDRDYPSYNEQFF. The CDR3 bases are TGTGCCTGGAGTGACAGGGACTATCCTTCCTACAATGAGCAGTTCTTC.